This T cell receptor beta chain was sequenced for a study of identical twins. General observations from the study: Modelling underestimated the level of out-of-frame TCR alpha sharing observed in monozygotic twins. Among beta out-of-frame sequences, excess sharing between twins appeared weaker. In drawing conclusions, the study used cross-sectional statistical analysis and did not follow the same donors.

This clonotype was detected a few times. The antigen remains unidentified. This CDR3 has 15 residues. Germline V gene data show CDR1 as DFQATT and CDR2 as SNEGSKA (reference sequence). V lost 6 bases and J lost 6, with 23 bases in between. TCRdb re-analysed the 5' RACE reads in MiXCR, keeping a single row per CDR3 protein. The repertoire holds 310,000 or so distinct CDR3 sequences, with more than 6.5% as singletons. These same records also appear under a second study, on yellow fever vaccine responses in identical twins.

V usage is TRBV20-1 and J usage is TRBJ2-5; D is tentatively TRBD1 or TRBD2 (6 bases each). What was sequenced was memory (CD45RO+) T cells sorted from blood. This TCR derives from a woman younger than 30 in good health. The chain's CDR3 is CSAHPAAGGGKTQYF. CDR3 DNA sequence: TGCAGTGCCCACCCCGCCGCCGGGGGCGGAAAGACCCAGTACTTC.